The 21 T cell receptor beta chains presented below share a single source sample, sequenced in a study of blood T cells in healthy people across ages. A second roughly 7 to 12 cycle PCR used barcoded and J-beta primers. TCRdb recomputed calls from the 5' RACE reads with MiXCR, one row per CDR3 protein. Counted here are roughly 800,000 distinct CDR3 sequences, over 45% occurring once; the ten biggest clones make up about 20%. The sequenced sample consisted of blood. These TCRs come from a man younger than 40 in good health.

The chain joins TRBV6-5 to TRBJ2-6, with TRBD2 as a possible D gene (5 bases). CDR1 MNHEY and CDR2 SVGAGI come from the germline V gene. The CDR3 sequence is 16 residues long. Deletions cut 6 bases from V and 1 base from J, with 13 bases between. Written as DNA, the CDR3 is TGTGCCAGCAGCGGGGTTAAGGGATCTGGGGCCAACGTCCTGACTTTC. It is translated as CASSGVKGSGANVLTF.

The chain links TRBV27 to TRBJ2-4; perhaps TRBD2 as D (6 bases). The last part of the DNA fits TRBJ2-7 better; the J call may be wrong. The CDR3 has 11 amino acids. The V gene's germline CDR1 is MNHEY and CDR2 SMNVEV (reference sequence). The chain's CDR3 is CASSWGVEQYF. The CDR3 DNA is TGTGCCAGCTCCTGGGGGGTCGAGCAGTACTTC.

A note on this clonotype: This is likely a read error, given that the CDR3 carries no conserved phenylalanine or tryptophan at its end. The chain carries TRBV27 and TRBJ2-5; 10 bases are a match to TRBD1. The end of the DNA fits TRBJ2-7 better, so the J call may be wrong. This CDR3 is 17 amino acids long. Germline CDR1 and CDR2: MNHEY and SMNVEV (reference sequence). The CDR3 DNA is TGTGCCAGCAGTTTACAAGGTGGGGACAGGGGATTCTACGAGCAGTACTTA. Its translation is CASSLQGGDRGFYEQYL.

The chain employs TRBV30 and TRBJ2-6; D uncertain. CDR1 GTSNPN and CDR2 SVGIG come from the germline V gene (reference sequence). The ends were cut back, 7 bases at V and 0 bases at J, with 10 bases in the middle. The CDR3 has 14 residues. The CDR3 loop is CASYDGSGANVLTF. The CDR3 bases are TGTGCCTCGTACGACGGCTCTGGGGCCAACGTCCTGACTTTC.

This clonotype was seen more than once but under ten times. The rearrangement joins TRBV6-1 to TRBJ2-4; 9 nucleotides align to TRBD2. Per germline, CDR1 MNHNS and CDR2 SASEGT. Germline trimming cut 2 bases from V and 9 bases from J; bases unmatched to any gene: 8. The CDR3 covers 15 residues. As DNA, the CDR3 is TGTGCCAGCAGTGAATATAGGCGGGGGGGTAGCATTCAGTACTTC. Encoded protein: CASSEYRRGGSIQYF.

This sequence joins TRBV29-1 and TRBJ1-2; D unresolved. The CDR3 extends over 11 amino acids. Per germline, CDR1 SQVTM and CDR2 ANQGSEA. Trimming left V 6 bases short and J 6 bases short, with 11 bases between. CDR3 coding DNA: TGCAGCGTGGGGAGGGTAAATGGCTACACCTTC. Translated: CSVGRVNGYTF.

The chain links TRBV7-2 to TRBJ2-3; 10 positions agree with TRBD2. The V segment lost 2 bases and the J segment 10 bases; nucleotides outside the gene matches: 9. The germline gives CDR1 SGHTA, CDR2 FQGNSA. The CDR3 contains 15 residues. The CDR3 sequence is CASSLKRGGSAAQYF. Written as DNA, the CDR3 is TGTGCCAGCAGCTTAAAGCGGGGGGGCTCTGCTGCGCAGTATTTT.

The J gene is TRBJ2-7, the V gene TRBV7-9, with 12 bases aligning to TRBD1. TRBJ2-5 matches the DNA end more closely, so the J call is doubtful. Germline V gives CDR1 SEHNR, CDR2 FQNEAQ (reference sequence). The CDR3 runs 16 residues. The CDR3 nucleotides are TGTGCCAGCAGCTTGGGGACAGGGGGCTGGAAGGAGACCCAGTACTTC. Translated, it gives CASSLGTGGWKETQYF.

This chain links TRBV7-3 with TRBJ2-5, with D perhaps being TRBD1 or TRBD2 (5 bases each). The germline gives CDR1 SGHTA, CDR2 FQGTGA. The V end was cut by 1 base, the J end by 4 bases, with 10 bases between. This CDR3 region has 14 residues. The CDR3 DNA reads as TGTGCCAGCAGCTTAAATGGGGGTGGAGAGACCCAGTACTTC. Its protein is CASSLNGGGETQYF.

V is TRBV7-2 and J is TRBJ2-7, with D tentatively TRBD2 (5 bases). The better agreement between TRBJ2-5 and the DNA end casts doubt on the J call. CDR1 SGHTA and CDR2 FQGNSA come from the germline V gene. CDR3 size: 14 residues. The CDR3 sequence is CASSLAGEARTQYF. CDR3 sequence (DNA): TGTGCCAGCAGCTTAGCGGGAGAGGCCAGGACCCAGTACTTC.

Notes on this clonotype: The junction departs from the called germline gene at one end, perhaps through a read error. The gene calls are TRBV11-2 and TRBJ2-1, with D possibly matching TRBD2 (6 bases). CDR1 SGHAT and CDR2 FQNNGV come from the germline V gene. The CDR3 has 15 amino acids. This CDR3 reads CASSFSGLSHNEQFF. CDR3 bases: TGTGCCAGCAGCTTCTCGGGACTCTCCCACAATGAGCAGTTCTTC.

The chain uses TRBV6-5 and TRBJ2-7; no clear D. Trimming stripped 2 bases from V and 4 bases from J, with 18 bases between. This CDR3 region has 16 residues. Germline CDR1 is MNHEY and CDR2 is SVGAGI. CDR3 loop: CASSYGIPPQLYEQYF. For the CDR3, the DNA is TGTGCCAGCAGTTACGGTATTCCACCACAATTATACGAGCAGTACTTC.

This chain connects TRBV20-1 to TRBJ2-5; TRBD2 agrees at 10 bases. The CDR3 sequence is 18 residues long. Germline CDR1 is DFQATT and CDR2 is SNEGSKA (reference sequence). Trimming took 4 bases from V and 5 from J; bases not matched to a gene: 19. CDR3 loop: CSATFNKAGGRLEETQYF. The CDR3 region has the DNA TGCAGTGCTACCTTTAATAAAGCGGGAGGGCGTCTCGAGGAGACCCAGTACTTC.

The rearrangement links TRBV29-1 to TRBJ2-1; 7 bases are shared with TRBD1. The J call is uncertain, as TRBJ2-7 better fits the DNA end. Germline V gene sequence: CDR1 SQVTM, CDR2 ANQGSEA. The CDR3 runs 13 residues. The CDR3 DNA follows: TGCAGCTCCAGCTTACAGGGGAACAATGAGCAGTACTTC. It specifies CSSSLQGNNEQYF.

V gene TRBV3-1 combines with J gene TRBJ1-2; D gene unclear. This CDR3 is built from 15 residues. The ends were cut back, 0 bases at V and 0 bases at J, with 8 bases in the middle. The germline gives CDR1 LGHDT, CDR2 YNNKEL (reference sequence). The DNA of the CDR3 is TGTGCCAGCAGCCAAGATAGTGCAGCTAACTATGGCTACACCTTC. Its translation is CASSQDSAANYGYTF.

A few counts support this clonotype. The rearrangement uses TRBV5-1 and TRBJ2-5; D is possibly TRBD1 (6 bases). The CDR3 is 14 residues long. CDR1 is SGHRS and CDR2 is YFSETQ in the germline V gene. V lost 0 bases, J lost 4 bases, and 10 bases lay in between. The CDR3 sequence is CASSLAGQRETQYF. CDR3 DNA sequence: TGCGCCAGCAGCTTGGCAGGACAGAGAGAGACCCAGTACTTC.

The gene calls are TRBV29-1 and TRBJ2-7, with D perhaps matching TRBD2 (5 bases). The length of the CDR3 is 15 residues. V was trimmed by 4 bases and J by 3 bases, leaving 19 bases between them. CDR1 is SQVTM and CDR2 is ANQGSEA in the germline V gene. The CDR3: CSVVREGGRNYEQYF. The DNA of the CDR3 is TGCAGCGTTGTGCGAGAGGGCGGTAGAAACTACGAGCAGTACTTC.

The sample holds a few counts of this clonotype. V is TRBV29-1 and J is TRBJ2-1, with unresolved D. The V gene's germline CDR1 is SQVTM and CDR2 ANQGSEA. Trimming left V 4 bases short and J 5 bases short, with 15 bases between. This CDR3 spans 14 amino acids. The chain's CDR3 is CSVVRSGIDNEQFF. DNA of the CDR3: TGCAGCGTTGTCCGTAGTGGGATCGACAATGAGCAGTTCTTC.

The V call is TRBV24-1, the J call TRBJ2-1, with TRBD1 matching over 7 bases. Germline values: CDR1 KGHDR, CDR2 SFDVKD. The V and J ends lost 9 bases and 5 bases, in that order; junction bases with no gene match: 12. The CDR3 has 15 residues. The CDR3 region is CATERPGGANNEQFF. DNA for the CDR3: TGTGCCACCGAGCGTCCAGGGGGAGCAAACAATGAGCAGTTCTTC.

This chain uses TRBV7-2 with TRBJ2-3; 7 nucleotides agree with TRBD1. V lost 6 bases and J lost 9; bases outside the gene matches: 6. The germline gives CDR1 SGHTA, CDR2 FQGNSA. The CDR3 totals 12 residues. This CDR3 is CASRNRGETQYF. The DNA for the CDR3 is TGTGCCAGCAGGAACAGGGGCGAGACGCAGTATTTT.

The chain couples TRBV6-2 or TRBV6-3 to TRBJ2-3; the match to TRBD2 covers 7 bases. V gave up 8 bases and J gave up 3 bases; unmatched junction bases: 5. Germline CDR1 is MNHEY and CDR2 is SVGEGT. CDR3 length equals 13 residues. The CDR3 loop is CASAGRETDTQYF. The CDR3 DNA reads TGTGCCAGCGCGGGGCGGGAGACAGATACGCAGTATTTT.